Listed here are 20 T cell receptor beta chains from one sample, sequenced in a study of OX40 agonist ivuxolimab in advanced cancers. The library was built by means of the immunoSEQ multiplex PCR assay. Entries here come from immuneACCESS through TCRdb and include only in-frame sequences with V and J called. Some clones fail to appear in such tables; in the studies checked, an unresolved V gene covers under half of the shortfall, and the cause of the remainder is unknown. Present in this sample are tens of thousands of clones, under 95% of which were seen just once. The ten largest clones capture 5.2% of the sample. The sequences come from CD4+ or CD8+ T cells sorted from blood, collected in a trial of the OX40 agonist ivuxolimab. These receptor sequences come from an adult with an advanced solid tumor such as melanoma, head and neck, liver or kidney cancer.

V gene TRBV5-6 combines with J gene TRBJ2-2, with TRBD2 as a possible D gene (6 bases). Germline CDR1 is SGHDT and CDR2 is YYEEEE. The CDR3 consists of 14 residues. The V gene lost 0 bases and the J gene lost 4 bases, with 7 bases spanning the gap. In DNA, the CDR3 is TGTGCCAGCAGCTTGGACGGGGGCACCGGGGAGCTGTTTTTT. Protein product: CASSLDGGTGELFF.

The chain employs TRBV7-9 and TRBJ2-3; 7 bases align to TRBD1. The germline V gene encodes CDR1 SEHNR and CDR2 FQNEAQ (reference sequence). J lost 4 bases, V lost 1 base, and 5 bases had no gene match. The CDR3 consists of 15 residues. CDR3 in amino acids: CASSLEGAGADTQYF. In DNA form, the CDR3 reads TGTGCCAGCAGCTTAGAGGGGGCTGGGGCAGATACGCAGTATTTT.

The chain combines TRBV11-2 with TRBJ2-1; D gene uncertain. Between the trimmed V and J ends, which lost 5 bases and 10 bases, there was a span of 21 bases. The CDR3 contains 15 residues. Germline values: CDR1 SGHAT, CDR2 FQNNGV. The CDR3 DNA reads TGTGCCAGCAGCCCGGATCCCGGTGGGGTTGGGGAGCAGTTCTTC. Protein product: CASSPDPGGVGEQFF.

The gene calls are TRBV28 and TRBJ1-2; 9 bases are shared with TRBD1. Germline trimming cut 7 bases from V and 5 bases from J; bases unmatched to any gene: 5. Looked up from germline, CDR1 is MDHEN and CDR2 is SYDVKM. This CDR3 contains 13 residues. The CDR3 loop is CASNSGQGYGYTF. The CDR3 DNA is TGTGCCAGCAACTCCGGACAGGGGTATGGCTACACCTTC.

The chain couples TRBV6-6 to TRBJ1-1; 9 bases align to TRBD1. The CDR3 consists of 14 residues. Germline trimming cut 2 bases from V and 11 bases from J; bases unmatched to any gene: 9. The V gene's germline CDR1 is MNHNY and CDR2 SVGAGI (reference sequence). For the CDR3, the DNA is TGTGCCAGCAGTTACCCGGGACAGGGAGATGGGGCTTTCTTT. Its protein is CASSYPGQGDGAFF.

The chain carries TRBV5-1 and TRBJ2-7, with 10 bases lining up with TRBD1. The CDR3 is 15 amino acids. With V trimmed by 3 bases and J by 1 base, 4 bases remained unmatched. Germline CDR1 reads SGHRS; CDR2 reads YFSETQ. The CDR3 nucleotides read TGCGCCAGCAGCTCGGGACAGGGGTCGTCCTACGAGCAGTACTTC. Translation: CASSSGQGSSYEQYF.

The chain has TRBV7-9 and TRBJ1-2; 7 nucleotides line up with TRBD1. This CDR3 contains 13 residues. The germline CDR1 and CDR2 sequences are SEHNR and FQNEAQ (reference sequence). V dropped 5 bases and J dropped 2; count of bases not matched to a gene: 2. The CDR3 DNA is TGTGCCAGCAGCCCACAGGGGAACTATGGCTACACCTTC. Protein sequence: CASSPQGNYGYTF.

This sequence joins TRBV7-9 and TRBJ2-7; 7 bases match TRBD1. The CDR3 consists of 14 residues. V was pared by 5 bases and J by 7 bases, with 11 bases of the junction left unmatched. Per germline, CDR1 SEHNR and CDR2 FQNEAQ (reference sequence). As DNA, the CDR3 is TGTGCCAGCAGCATCAACGACAGGGCCGGGGAGCAGTACTTC. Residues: CASSINDRAGEQYF.

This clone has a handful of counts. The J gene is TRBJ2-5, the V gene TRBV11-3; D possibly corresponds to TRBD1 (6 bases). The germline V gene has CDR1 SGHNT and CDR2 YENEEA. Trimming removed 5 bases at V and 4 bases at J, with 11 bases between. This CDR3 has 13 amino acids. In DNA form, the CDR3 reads TGTGCCAGCAGCGCAGGGGACGTAGAGACCCAGTACTTC. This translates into CASSAGDVETQYF.

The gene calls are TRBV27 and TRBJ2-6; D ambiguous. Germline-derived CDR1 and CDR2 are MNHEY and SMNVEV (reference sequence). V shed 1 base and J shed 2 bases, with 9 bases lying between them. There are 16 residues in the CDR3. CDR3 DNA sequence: TGTGCCAGCAGTTTATTCGTAGGGACTGGGGCCAACGTCCTGACTTTC. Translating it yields CASSLFVGTGANVLTF.

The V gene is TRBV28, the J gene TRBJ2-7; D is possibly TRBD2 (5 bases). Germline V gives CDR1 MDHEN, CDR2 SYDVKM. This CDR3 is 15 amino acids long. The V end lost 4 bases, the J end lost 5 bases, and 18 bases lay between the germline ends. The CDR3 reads CASSSPARAVHEQYF. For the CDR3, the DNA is TGTGCCAGCAGTTCCCCCGCGAGGGCCGTGCACGAGCAGTACTTC. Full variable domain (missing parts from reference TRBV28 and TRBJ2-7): DVKVTQSSRYLVKRTGEKVFLECVQDMDHENMFWYRQDPGLGLRLIYFSYDVKMKEKGDIPEGYSVSREKKERFSLILESASTNQTSMYLCASSSPARAVHEQYFGPGTRLTVT.

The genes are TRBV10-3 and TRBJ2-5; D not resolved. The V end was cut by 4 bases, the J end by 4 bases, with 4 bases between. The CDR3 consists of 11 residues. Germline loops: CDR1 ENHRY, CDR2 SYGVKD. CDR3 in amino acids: CAISAGETQYF. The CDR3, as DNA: TGTGCCATCAGTGCGGGAGAGACCCAGTACTTC.

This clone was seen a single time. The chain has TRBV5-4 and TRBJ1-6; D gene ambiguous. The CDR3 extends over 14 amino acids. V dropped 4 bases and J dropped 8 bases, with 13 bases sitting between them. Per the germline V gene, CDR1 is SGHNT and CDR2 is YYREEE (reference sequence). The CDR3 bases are TGTGCCAGCAGCCCTTGGAACCAGGATTCACCCCTCCACTTT. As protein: CASSPWNQDSPLHF.

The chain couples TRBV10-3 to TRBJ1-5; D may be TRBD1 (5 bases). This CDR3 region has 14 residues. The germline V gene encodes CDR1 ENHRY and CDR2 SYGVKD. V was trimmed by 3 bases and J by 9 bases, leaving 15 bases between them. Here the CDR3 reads CAISDEGDNRPQHF. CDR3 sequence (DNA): TGTGCCATCAGTGATGAAGGGGATAACCGGCCCCAGCATTTT.

CDR3 nucleotide sequence: TGTGCCAGTAGTGCCTCGCAAGCGCCACGGGGGTTCTTT. Its protein product is CASSASQAPRGFF. The V and J genes are TRBV19 and TRBJ1-1, with D perhaps matching TRBD1 (5 bases). Germline CDR1 LNHDA, CDR2 SQIVND (reference sequence). This CDR3 region has 13 residues. Trimming removed 5 bases from V and 14 bases from J, with 21 bases in between.

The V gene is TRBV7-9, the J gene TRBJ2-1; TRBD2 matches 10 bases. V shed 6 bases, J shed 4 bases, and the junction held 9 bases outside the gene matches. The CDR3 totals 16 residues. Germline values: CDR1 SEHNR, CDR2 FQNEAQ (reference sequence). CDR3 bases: TGTGCCAGCAGTCTACTAGCGGGGAGGCTTTACAATGAGCAGTTCTTC. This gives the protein CASSLLAGRLYNEQFF.

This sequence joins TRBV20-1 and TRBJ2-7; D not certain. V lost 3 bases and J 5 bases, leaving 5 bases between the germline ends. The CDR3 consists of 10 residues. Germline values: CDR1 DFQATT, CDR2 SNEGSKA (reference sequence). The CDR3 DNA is TGCAGTGCTAGCCGGGACGAGCAGTACTTC. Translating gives CSASRDEQYF.

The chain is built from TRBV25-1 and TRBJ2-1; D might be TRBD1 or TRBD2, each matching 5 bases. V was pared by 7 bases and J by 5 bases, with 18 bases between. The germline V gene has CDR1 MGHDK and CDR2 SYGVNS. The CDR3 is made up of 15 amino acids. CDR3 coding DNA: TGTGCCAGCAACAACCGGGACGGATGGAACAATGAGCAGTTCTTC. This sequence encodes CASNNRDGWNNEQFF.

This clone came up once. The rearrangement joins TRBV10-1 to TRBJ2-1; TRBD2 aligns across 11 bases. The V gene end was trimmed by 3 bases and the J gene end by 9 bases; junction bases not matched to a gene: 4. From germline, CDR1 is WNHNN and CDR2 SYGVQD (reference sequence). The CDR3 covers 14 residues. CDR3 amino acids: CASSDSGRAGEQFF. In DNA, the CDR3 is TGCGCCAGCAGTGATAGCGGGAGGGCCGGTGAGCAGTTCTTC.

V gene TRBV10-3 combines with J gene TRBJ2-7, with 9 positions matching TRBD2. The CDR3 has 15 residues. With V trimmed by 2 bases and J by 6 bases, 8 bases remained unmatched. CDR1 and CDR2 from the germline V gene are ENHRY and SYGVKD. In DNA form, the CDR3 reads TGTGCCATCAGTGAGCCGGGGACTAGCAATGGCGAGCAGTACTTC. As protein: CAISEPGTSNGEQYF.